The clone carrying this TCR beta chain is classed as medium-sized. What it recognizes is unknown. The entry originates in a study of HIV-infected patients and healthy controls. Roughly three months, about 14 weeks, into antiretroviral therapy, follow-up blood was collected. Whole blood was used without fractionation, so all unsorted peripheral T cells were included. cDNA was made from around 0.5 ug RNA using alpha and beta constant primers. Each of the alpha and beta chains got its own library through chain-specific third strand synthesis with indices. The cDNA received a 5' RACE adapter containing a random hexamer plus an SP2 sequencing primer site. The library had 12-nucleotide molecular identifiers formed by two random hexamers joined together. TCRdb recomputed calls from the 5' RACE reads with MiXCR, one row per CDR3 protein. This sample has more than 3,500 distinct CDR3 sequences, with roughly a quarter found just once.

Broader study findings: Healthy controls carried many MAIT alpha-chain CDR3s, while HIV+ repertoires had few.

The germline V gene has CDR1 PRHDT and CDR2 FYEKMQ (reference sequence). The CDR3 has 16 residues. V gave up 4 bases and J gave up 7 bases; unmatched junction bases: 12. This sample comprised blood, obtained during antiretroviral therapy. The TCR originated in an adult with HIV infection. The chain recombines TRBV13 with TRBJ1-2; TRBD1 matches 10 bases. For the CDR3, the DNA is TGTGCCAGCAGCTCGGTGCGACAGGGGGCGCGGACTGGCTACACCTTC. The encoded protein is CASSSVRQGARTGYTF.